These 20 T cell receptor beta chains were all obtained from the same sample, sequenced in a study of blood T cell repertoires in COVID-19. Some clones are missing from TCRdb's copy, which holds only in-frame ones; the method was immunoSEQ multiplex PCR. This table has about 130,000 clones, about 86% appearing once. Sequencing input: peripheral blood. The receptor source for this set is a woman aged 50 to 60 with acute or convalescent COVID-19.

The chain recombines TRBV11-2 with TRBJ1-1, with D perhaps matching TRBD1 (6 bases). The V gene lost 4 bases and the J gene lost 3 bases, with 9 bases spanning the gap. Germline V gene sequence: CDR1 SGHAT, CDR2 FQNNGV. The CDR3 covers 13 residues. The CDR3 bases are TGTGCCAGCAGCTGGCCAGGGGACACTGAAGCTTTCTTT. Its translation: CASSWPGDTEAFF. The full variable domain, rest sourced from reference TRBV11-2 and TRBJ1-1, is EAGVAQSPRYKIIEKRQSVAFWCNPISGHATLYWYQQILGQGPKLLIQFQNNGVVDDSQLPKDRFSAERLKGVDSTLKIQPAKLEDSAVYLCASSWPGDTEAFFGQGTRLTVV.

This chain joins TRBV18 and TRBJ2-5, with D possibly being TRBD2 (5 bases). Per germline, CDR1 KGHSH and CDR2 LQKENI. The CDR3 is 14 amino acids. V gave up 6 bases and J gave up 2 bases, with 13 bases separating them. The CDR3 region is CASSRGLVQETQYF. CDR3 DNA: TGTGCCAGCTCCCGTGGACTCGTTCAAGAGACCCAGTACTTC.

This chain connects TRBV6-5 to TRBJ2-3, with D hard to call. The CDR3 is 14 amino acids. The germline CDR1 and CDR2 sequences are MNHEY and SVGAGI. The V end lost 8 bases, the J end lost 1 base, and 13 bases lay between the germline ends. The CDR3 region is CASAQARRTDTQYF. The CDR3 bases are TGTGCCAGCGCCCAGGCCCGTCGCACAGATACGCAGTATTTT.

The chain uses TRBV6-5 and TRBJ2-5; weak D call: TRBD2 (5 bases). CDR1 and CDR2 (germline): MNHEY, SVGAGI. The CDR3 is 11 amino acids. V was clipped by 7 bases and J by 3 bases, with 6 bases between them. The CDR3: CASISEETQYF. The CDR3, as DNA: TGTGCCAGCATTAGCGAAGAGACCCAGTACTTC.

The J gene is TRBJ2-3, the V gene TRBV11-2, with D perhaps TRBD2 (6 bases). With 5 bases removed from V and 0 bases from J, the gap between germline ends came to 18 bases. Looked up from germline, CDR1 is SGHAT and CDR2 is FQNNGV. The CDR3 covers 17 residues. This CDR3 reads CASSARRNGGSTDTQYF. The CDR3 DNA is TGTGCCAGCAGCGCCCGGCGTAACGGGGGTAGCACAGATACGCAGTATTTT.

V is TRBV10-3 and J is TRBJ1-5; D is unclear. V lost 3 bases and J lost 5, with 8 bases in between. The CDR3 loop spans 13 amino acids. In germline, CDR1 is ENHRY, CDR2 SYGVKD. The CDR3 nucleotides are TGTGCCATCAGTGACAGCGATTATCAGCCCCAGCATTTT. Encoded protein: CAISDSDYQPQHF.

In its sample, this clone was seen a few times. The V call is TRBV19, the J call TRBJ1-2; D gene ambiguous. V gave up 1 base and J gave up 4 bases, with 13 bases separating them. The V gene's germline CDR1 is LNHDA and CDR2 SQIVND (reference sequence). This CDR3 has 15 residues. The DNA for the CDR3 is TGTGCCAGTAGTATAGGGCGCCTTCGAGGCTATGGCTACACCTTC. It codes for CASSIGRLRGYGYTF.

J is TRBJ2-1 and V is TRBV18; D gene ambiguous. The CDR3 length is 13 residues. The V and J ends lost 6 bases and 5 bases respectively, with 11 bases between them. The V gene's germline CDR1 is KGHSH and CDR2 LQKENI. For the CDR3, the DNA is TGTGCCAGCTCCCCGTCTATGGACAATGAGCAGTTCTTC. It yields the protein CASSPSMDNEQFF.

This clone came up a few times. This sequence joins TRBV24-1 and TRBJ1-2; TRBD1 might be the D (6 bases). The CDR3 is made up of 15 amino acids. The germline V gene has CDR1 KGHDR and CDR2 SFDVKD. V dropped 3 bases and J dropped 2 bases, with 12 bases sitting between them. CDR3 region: CATSDGATGNYGYTF. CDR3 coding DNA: TGTGCCACCAGTGATGGGGCCACAGGGAACTATGGCTACACCTTC.

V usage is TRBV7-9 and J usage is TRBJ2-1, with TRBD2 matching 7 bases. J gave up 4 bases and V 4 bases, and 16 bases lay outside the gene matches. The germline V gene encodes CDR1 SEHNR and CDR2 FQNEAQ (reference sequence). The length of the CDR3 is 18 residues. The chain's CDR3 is CASSSKSAGLAAYNEQFF. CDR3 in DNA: TGTGCCAGCAGCTCTAAATCGGCAGGTCTAGCGGCGTACAATGAGCAGTTCTTC.

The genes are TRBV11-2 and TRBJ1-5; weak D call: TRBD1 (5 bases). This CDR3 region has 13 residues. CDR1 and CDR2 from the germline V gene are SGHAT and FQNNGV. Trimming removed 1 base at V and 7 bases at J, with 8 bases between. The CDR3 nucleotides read TGTGCCAGCAGCTTAGCGGCAGGGCAGCCCCAGCATTTT. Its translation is CASSLAAGQPQHF.

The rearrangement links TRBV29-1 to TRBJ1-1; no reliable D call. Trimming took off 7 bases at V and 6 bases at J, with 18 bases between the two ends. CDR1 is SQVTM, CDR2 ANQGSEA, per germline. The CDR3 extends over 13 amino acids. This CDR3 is CSGLAGFGAEAFF. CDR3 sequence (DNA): TGCAGCGGCCTTGCGGGGTTCGGCGCTGAAGCTTTCTTT.

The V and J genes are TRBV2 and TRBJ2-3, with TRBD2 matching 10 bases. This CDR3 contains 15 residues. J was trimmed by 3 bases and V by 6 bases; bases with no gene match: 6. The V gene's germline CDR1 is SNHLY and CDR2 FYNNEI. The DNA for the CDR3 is TGTGCCAGCAGGACTCTAGCGGGAGTGACAGATACGCAGTATTTT. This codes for CASRTLAGVTDTQYF.

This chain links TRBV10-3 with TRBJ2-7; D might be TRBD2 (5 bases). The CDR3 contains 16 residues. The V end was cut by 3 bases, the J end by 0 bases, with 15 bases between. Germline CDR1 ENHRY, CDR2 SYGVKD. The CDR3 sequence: CAISEGGQAVSYEQYF. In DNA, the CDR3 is TGTGCCATCAGTGAAGGCGGGCAGGCCGTCTCCTACGAGCAGTACTTC.

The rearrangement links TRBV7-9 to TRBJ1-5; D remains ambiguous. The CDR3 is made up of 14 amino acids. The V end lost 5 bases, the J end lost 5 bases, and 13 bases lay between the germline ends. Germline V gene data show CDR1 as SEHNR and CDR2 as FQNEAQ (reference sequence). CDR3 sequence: CASSQEGGDQPQHF. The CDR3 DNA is TGTGCCAGCAGCCAGGAGGGAGGTGATCAGCCCCAGCATTTT.

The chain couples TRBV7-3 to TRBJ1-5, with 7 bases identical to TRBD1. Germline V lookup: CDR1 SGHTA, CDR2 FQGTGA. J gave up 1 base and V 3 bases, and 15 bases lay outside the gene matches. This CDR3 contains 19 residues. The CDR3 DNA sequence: TGTGCCAGCAGCTTCGCCCCCCAAAACAGGGGATTCAGCAATCAGCCCCAGCATTTT. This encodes CASSFAPQNRGFSNQPQHF.

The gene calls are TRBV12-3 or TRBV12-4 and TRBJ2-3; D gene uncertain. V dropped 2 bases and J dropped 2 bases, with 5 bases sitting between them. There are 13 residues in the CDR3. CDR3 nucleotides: TGTGCCAGCAGTTTACACTACACAGATACGCAGTATTTT. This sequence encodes CASSLHYTDTQYF.

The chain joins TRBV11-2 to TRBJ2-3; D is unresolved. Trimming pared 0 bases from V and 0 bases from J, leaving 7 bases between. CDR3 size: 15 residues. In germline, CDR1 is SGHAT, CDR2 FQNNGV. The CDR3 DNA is TGTGCCAGCAGCTTAGACGTGGCTAGCACAGATACGCAGTATTTT. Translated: CASSLDVASTDTQYF.

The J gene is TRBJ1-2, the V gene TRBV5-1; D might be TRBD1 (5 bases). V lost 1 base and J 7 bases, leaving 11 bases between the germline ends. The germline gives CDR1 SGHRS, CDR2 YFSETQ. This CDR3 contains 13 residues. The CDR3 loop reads CASSLRGRGGYTF. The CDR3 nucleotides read TGCGCCAGCAGCTTGAGGGGTCGAGGTGGCTACACCTTC.

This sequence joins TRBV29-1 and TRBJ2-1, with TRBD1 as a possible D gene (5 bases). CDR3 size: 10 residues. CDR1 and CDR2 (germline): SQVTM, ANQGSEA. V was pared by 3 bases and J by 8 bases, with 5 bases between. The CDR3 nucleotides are TGCAGCGTTGACAGGGATGAGCAGTTCTTC. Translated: CSVDRDEQFF.